This TCR beta chain is drawn from a study of shared clonotypes between healthy human individuals. About the study: Researchers assigned three CD4 naive, three CD4 memory, two CD8 naive and one CD8 memory plate to each donor.

Clones were read by immunoSEQ multiplex PCR, and TCRdb kept only the in-frame ones, dropping some. The sample contains a few million clones, about nine tenths of which appear only once. The sequencing sample was made of naive CD4+ T cells from PBMCs. The subset denotes: CD45RA+ positively selected. This clonotype originated in a man between 18 and 29 years old in good health. Some clones in this sample may be carry-over from other donors' samples.

CDR3 sequence reads: CASSSASGSVNEQYF. For the CDR3, the DNA is TGTGCCAGCAGTTCGGCTAGCGGGAGTGTCAACGAGCAGTACTTC. This sequence joins TRBV28 and TRBJ2-7; 10 bases are shared with TRBD2. In germline, CDR1 is MDHEN, CDR2 SYDVKM. J lost 5 bases, V lost 4 bases, and 8 bases had no gene match. The CDR3 is made up of 15 amino acids.